Reported below is one T cell receptor (beta chain). The trim removed 4 bases at V and 1 base at J, leaving 9 bases unmatched. Germline V gene lookup returns CDR1 SGHVS and CDR2 FQNEAQ. This CDR3 comprises 16 residues. This sample stems from a study of blood T cell repertoires in COVID-19. The table came from immunoSEQ multiplex PCR; TCRdb's copy has only in-frame clones and leaves some out. Seen here are around 100,000 clones, roughly 80% observed once, and the top ten hold more than 20%. Input material: peripheral blood. The clonotype comes from a human donor in a cohort sampled during active COVID-19. The chain links TRBV7-8 to TRBJ1-1; TRBD1 matches 7 bases. The CDR3 sequence: CASSSQLRQGNTEAFF. The CDR3 bases are TGTGCCAGCAGCTCCCAACTAAGACAGGGGAACACTGAAGCTTTCTTT.